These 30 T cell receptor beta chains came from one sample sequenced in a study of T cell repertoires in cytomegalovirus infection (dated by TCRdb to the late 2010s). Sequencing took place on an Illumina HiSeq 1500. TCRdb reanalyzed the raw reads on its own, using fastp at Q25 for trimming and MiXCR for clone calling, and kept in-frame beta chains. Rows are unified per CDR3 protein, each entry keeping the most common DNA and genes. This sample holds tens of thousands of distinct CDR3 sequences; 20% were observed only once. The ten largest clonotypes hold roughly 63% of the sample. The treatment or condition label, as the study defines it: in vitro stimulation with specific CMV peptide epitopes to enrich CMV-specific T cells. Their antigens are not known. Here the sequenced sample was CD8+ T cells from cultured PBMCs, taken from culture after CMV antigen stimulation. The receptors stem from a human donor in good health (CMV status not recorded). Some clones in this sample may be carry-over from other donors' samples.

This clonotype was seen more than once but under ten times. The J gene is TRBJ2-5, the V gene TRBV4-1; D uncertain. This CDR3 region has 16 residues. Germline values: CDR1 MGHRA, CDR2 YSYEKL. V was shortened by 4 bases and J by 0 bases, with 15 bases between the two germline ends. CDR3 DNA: TGCGCCAGCAGCCCCGACTTCGGACGGCACCAAGAGACCCAGTACTTC. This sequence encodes CASSPDFGRHQETQYF.

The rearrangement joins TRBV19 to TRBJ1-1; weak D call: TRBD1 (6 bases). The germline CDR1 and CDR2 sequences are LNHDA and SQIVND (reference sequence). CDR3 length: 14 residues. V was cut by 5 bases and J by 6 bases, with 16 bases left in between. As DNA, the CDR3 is TGTGCCAGTAGTCCCTACTCAGGGGACCCTGAAGCTTTCTTT. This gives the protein CASSPYSGDPEAFF.

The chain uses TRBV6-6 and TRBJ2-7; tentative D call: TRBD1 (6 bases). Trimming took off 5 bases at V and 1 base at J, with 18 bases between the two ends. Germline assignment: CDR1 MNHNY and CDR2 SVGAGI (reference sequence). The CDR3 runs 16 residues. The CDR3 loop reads CASSDPMGRGSYEQYF. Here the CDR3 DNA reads TGTGCCAGCAGTGACCCGATGGGCAGGGGATCCTACGAGCAGTACTTC.

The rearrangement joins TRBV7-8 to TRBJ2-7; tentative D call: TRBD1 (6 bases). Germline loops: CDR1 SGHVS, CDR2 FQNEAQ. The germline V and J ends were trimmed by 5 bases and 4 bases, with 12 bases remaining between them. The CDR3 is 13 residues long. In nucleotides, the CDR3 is TGTGCCAGCAGCCACAACAGGGTTTACGAGCAGTACTTC. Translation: CASSHNRVYEQYF.

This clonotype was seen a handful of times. CDR3: CASSLGTGQFYNEQFF. The CDR3 DNA reads TGTGCCAGCAGTTTGGGGACAGGGCAGTTCTACAATGAGCAGTTCTTC. The chain uses TRBV12-3 or TRBV12-4 and TRBJ2-1; 9 nucleotides align to TRBD1. The V and J ends lost 3 bases and 3 bases, in that order; junction bases with no gene match: 6. There are 16 residues in the CDR3.

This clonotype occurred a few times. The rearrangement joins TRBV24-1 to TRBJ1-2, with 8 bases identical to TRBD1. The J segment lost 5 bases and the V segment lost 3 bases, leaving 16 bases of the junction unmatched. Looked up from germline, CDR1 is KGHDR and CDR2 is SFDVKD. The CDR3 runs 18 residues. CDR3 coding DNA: TGTGCCACCAGTGATCCACCTTCAAGGGACAGGCCGGTATATGGCTACACCTTC. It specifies CATSDPPSRDRPVYGYTF.

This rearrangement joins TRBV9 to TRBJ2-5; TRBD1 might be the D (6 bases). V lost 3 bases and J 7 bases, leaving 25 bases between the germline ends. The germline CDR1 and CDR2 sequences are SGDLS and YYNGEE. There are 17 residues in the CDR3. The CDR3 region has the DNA TGTGCCAGCAGCGCCCGGGACACCTTCACAATGTCATCGACCCAGTACTTC. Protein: CASSARDTFTMSSTQYF.

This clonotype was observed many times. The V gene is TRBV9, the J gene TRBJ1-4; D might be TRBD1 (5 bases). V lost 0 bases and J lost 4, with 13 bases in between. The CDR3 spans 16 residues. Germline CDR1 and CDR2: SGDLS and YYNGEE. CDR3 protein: CASSVGRVRNNEKLFF. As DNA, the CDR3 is TGTGCCAGCAGCGTAGGCAGGGTGCGGAATAATGAAAAACTGTTTTTT.

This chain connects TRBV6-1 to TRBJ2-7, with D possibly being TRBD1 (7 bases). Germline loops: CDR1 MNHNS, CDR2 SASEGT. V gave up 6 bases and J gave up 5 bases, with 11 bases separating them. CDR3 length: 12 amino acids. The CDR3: CASRQGRHEQYF. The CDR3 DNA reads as TGTGCCAGCAGACAGGGGAGGCACGAGCAGTACTTC.

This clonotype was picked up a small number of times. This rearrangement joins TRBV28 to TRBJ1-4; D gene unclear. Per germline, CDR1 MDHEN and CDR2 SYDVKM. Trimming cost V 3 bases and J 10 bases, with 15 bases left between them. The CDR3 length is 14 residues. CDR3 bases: TGTGCCAGCAGTTTTCTCAGGAAGGGCAGAAAACTGTTTTTT. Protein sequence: CASSFLRKGRKLFF.

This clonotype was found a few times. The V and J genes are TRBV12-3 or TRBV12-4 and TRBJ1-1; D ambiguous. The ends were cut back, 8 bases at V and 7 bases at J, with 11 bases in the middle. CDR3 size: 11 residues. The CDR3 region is CASGPAVEAFF. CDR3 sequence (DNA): TGTGCCAGCGGCCCCGCCGTTGAAGCTTTCTTT.

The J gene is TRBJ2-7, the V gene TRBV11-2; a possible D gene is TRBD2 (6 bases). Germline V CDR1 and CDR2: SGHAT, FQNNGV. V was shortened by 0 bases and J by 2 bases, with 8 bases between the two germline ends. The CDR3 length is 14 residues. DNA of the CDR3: TGTGCCAGCAGCTTAGAAGGAGGGGCCTACGAGCAGTACTTC. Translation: CASSLEGGAYEQYF.

The CDR3 DNA follows: TGTGCCAGCAGCTTAGCGCTAGGACAGGGGGCTGGCACAGATACGCAGTATTTT. Translating it yields CASSLALGQGAGTDTQYF. This chain connects TRBV7-4 to TRBJ2-3, with 11 bases that match TRBD1. CDR1 and CDR2 from the germline V gene are SGHVT and SQSDAQ. The CDR3 spans 18 residues. V lost 0 bases to trimming and J lost 1 base; unmatched junction nucleotides: 6.

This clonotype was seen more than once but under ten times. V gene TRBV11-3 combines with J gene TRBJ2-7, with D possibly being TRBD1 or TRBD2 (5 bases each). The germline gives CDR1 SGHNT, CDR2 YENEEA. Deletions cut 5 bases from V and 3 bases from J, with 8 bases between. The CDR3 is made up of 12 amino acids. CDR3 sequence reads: CASSEGNYEQYF. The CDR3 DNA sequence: TGTGCCAGCAGCGAGGGGAACTACGAGCAGTACTTC.

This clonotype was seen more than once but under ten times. Written as DNA, the CDR3 is TGTGCCAGCAGGGCTGACAGCTCCTCTGGAAACACCATATATTTT. Translation: CASRADSSSGNTIYF. The chain joins TRBV12-3 or TRBV12-4 to TRBJ1-3; tentatively, D is TRBD1 (5 bases). The CDR3 is 15 residues long. The V and J ends lost 6 bases and 0 bases respectively, with 12 bases between them.

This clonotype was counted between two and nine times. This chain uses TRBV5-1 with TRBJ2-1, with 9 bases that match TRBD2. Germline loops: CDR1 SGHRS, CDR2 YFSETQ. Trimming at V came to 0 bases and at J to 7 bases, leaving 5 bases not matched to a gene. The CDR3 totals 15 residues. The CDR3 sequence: CASSLEGGGANEQFF. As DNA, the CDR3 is TGCGCCAGCAGCTTGGAGGGCGGGGGGGCTAATGAGCAGTTCTTC.

The CDR3 nucleotides are TGTGCCAGCATTCCGGGACAGGGGGATACGCAGTATTTT. Amino acid sequence: CASIPGQGDTQYF. V usage is TRBV2 and J usage is TRBJ2-3, with TRBD1 identical over 10 bases. The CDR3 extends over 13 amino acids. Germline V gives CDR1 SNHLY, CDR2 FYNNEI. Losses at the gene ends were 7 bases for V and 6 bases for J; bases not matched to a gene: 4.

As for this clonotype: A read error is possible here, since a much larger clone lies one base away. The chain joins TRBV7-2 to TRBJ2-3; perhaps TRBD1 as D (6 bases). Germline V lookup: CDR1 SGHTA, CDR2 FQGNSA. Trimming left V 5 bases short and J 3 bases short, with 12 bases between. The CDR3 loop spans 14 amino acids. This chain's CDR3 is CASSRHDRTDTQYF. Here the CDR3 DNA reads TGTGCCAGCAGCCGACACGACAGGACAGATACGCAGTATTTT.

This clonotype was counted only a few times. Written as DNA, the CDR3 is TGTGCCAGTACCGAAAGGGAGGAAATGAACACTGAAGCTTTCTTT. Translation: CASTEREEMNTEAFF. The rearrangement links TRBV19 to TRBJ1-1; unclear D gene. V was trimmed by 7 bases and J by 0 bases, leaving 15 bases between them. CDR3 length: 15 amino acids. CDR1 is LNHDA, CDR2 SQIVND, per germline (reference sequence).

The CDR3 DNA reads as TGTGCCAGCAGTTCTAGACTGGATCTATGGGGCTACACCTTC. Protein sequence: CASSSRLDLWGYTF. The chain links TRBV7-2 to TRBJ1-2; D is uncertain. The V and J ends lost 6 bases and 8 bases respectively, with 19 bases between them. The CDR3 spans 14 residues. The germline V gene encodes CDR1 SGHTA and CDR2 FQGNSA.

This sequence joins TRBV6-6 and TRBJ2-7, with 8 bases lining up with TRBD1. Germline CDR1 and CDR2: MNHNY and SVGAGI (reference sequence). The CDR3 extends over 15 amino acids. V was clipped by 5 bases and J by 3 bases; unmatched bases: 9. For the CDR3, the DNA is TGTGCCAGCAGTCTAACCAGGACAGGGTACTACGAGCAGTACTTC. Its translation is CASSLTRTGYYEQYF.

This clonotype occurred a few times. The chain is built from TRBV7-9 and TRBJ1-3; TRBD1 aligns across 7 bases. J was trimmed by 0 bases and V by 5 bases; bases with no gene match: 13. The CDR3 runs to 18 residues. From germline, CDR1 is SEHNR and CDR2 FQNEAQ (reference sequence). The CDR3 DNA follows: TGTGCCAGCAGCGGGACAGTCGAGGGACGGAGCTCTGGAAACACCATATATTTT. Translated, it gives CASSGTVEGRSSGNTIYF.

CDR3 protein: CASSWTGSPRDTQYF. CDR3 nucleotides: TGTGCCAGCTCTTGGACAGGGTCTCCGAGGGATACGCAGTATTTT. The chain links TRBV6-4 to TRBJ2-3, with 8 bases identical to TRBD1. This CDR3 contains 15 residues. CDR1 is MRHNA and CDR2 is SNTAGT in the germline V gene. Trimming at V came to 8 bases and at J to 6 bases, leaving 13 bases not matched to a gene.

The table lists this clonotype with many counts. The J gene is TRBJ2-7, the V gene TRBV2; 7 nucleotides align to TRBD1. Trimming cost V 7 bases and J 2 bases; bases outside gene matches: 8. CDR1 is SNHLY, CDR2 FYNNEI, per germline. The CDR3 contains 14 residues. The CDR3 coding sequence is TGTGCCAGCAAAGGGCAGGGGGTCCCCTACGAGCAGTACTTC. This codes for CASKGQGVPYEQYF.

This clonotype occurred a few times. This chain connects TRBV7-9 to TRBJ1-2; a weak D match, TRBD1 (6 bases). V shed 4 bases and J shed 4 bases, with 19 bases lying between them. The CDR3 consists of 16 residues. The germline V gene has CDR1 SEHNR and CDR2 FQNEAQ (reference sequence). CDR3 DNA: TGTGCCAGCAGCTCAAGAAACCACAGGGACACCTATGGCTACACCTTC. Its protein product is CASSSRNHRDTYGYTF. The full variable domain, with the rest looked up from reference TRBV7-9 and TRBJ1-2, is DTGVSQNPRHKITKRGQNVTFRCDPISEHNRLYWYRQTLGQGPEFLTYFQNEAQLEKSRLLSDRFSAERPKGSFSTLEIQRTEQGDSAMYLCASSSRNHRDTYGYTFGSGTRLTVV.

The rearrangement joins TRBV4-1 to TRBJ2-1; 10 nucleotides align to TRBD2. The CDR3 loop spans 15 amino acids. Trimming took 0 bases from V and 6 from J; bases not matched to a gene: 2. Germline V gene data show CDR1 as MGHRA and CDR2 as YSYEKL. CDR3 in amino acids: CASSQDLAGVNEQFF. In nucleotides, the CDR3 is TGCGCCAGCAGCCAAGATCTAGCGGGGGTCAATGAGCAGTTCTTC.

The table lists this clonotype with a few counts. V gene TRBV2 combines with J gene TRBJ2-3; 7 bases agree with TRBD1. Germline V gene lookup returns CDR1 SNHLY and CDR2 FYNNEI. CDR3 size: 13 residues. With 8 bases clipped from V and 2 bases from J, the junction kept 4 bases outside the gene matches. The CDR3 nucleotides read TGTGCCAGCGGGGGACAGTTCACAGATACGCAGTATTTT. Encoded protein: CASGGQFTDTQYF.

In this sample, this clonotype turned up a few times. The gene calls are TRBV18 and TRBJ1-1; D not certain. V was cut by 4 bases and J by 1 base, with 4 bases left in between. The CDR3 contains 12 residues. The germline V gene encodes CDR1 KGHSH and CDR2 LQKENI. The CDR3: CASSLWNTEAFF. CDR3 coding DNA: TGTGCCAGCTCACTCTGGAACACTGAAGCTTTCTTT.

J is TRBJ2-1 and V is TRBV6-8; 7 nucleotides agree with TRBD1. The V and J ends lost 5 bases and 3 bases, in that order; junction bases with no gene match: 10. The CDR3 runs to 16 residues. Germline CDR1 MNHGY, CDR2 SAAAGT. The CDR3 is CASSPPETGIYNEQFF. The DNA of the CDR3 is TGTGCCAGCAGTCCACCTGAGACAGGGATCTACAATGAGCAGTTCTTC.

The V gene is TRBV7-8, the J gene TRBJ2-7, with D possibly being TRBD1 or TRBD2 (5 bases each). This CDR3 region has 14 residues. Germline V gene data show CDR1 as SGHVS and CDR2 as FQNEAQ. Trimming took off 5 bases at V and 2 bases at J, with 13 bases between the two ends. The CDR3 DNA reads TGTGCCAGCAGCCCTCAGAGGGGAGCCTACGAGCAGTACTTC. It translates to CASSPQRGAYEQYF.